This TCR beta chain came from a study of early T cells in non-severe SARS-CoV-2 infection. Ten or more counts support this clonotype. Its antigen is unidentified. Findings and limits, study-wide: There was a bias toward anti-spike CD8 responses in VDJdb matching, which missed private and CD4 specificities.

The ends were cut back, 8 bases at V and 9 bases at J, with 13 bases in the middle. The V gene's germline CDR1 is SGHVT and CDR2 SQSDAQ. This CDR3 comprises 12 residues. Attachment of unique molecular identifiers to individual cDNA molecules was performed. TCRdb processed the 5' RACE reads anew with MiXCR; each CDR3 protein has one entry. Altogether just over 65,000 distinct CDR3 sequences are present, 13% being singletons, with the ten largest covering roughly 8%. The TCR comes from an adult who was a healthcare worker with PCR-confirmed SARS-CoV-2 infection or an uninfected control (not recorded which). Sequencing used whole blood. The gene calls are TRBV7-4 and TRBJ1-4, with TRBD1 as a possible D gene (5 bases). Here the CDR3 reads CASAGAAKKLFF. The CDR3 DNA sequence: TGTGCCAGCGCTGGGGCCGCAAAAAAACTGTTTTTT.